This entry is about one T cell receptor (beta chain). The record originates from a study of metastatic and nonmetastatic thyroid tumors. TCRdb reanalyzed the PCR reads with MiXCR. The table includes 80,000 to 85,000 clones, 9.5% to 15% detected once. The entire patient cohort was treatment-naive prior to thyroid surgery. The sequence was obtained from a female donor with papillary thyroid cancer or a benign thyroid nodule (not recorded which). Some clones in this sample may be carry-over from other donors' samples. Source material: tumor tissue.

The CDR3 here is CASSSSRGLKDGQYF. The CDR3, as DNA: TGTGCCAGCAGCTCATCACGGGGCTTGAAGGACGGGCAGTACTTC. The V and J genes are TRBV7-2 and TRBJ2-7; D is possibly TRBD1 or TRBD2 (5 bases each). CDR1 SGHTA and CDR2 FQGNSA come from the germline V gene. V was clipped by 4 bases and J by 9 bases, with 22 bases between them. This CDR3 contains 15 residues.